The 10 T cell receptor beta chains reported below all come from one sample, sequenced in a study of blood T cell repertoires in COVID-19. Sequenced by immunoSEQ multiplex PCR; TCRdb stores in-frame clones only, minus some. The profile covers approximately 60,000 clones, with 70% to 90% appearing a single time and 15% to 20% taken by the ten largest. The sequenced sample consisted of peripheral blood. The receptors here all came from a human donor in a cohort sampled during active COVID-19.

This sequence joins TRBV7-8 and TRBJ2-4, with a weak D call TRBD2 (5 bases). V shed 5 bases and J shed 0 bases, with 11 bases lying between them. The CDR3 totals 15 residues. Per germline, CDR1 SGHVS and CDR2 FQNEAQ. This CDR3 is CASSQSSGAKNIQYF. Here the CDR3 DNA reads TGTGCCAGCAGCCAAAGCAGCGGAGCCAAAAACATTCAGTACTTC.

V gene TRBV27 combines with J gene TRBJ2-5, with TRBD2 identical over 10 bases. V dropped 5 bases and J dropped 1; count of bases not matched to a gene: 10. Germline CDR1 and CDR2: MNHEY and SMNVEV (reference sequence). The CDR3 contains 17 residues. CDR3 amino acids: CASSLYPGLALQETQYF. The CDR3 DNA reads as TGTGCCAGCAGTCTATACCCGGGACTAGCGCTCCAAGAGACCCAGTACTTC.

The chain uses TRBV11-3 and TRBJ2-1; D is perhaps TRBD2 (6 bases). The germline CDR1 and CDR2 sequences are SGHNT and YENEEA. This CDR3 has 16 residues. The V gene lost 5 bases and the J gene lost 1 base, with 15 bases spanning the gap. CDR3 sequence: CASSGRLVGSYNEQFF. For the CDR3, the DNA is TGTGCCAGCAGCGGCAGACTAGTTGGGTCCTACAATGAGCAGTTCTTC.

This chain's CDR3 is CASSPPMTGGEGDTQYF. CDR3 nucleotide sequence: TGTGCCAGCAGCCCGCCCATGACAGGGGGCGAAGGAGACACGCAGTATTTT. This rearrangement joins TRBV7-9 to TRBJ2-3, with 10 bases that match TRBD1. V gave up 5 bases and J gave up 9 bases; unmatched junction bases: 17. This CDR3 spans 17 amino acids. Germline loops: CDR1 SEHNR, CDR2 FQNEAQ (reference sequence).

V and J are TRBV11-1 and TRBJ2-3, with TRBD2 matching over 11 bases. The V gene end was trimmed by 5 bases and the J gene end by 1 base; junction bases not matched to a gene: 5. The germline gives CDR1 SGHAT, CDR2 FQDESV (reference sequence). This CDR3 spans 16 amino acids. The CDR3 is CASSDKTSGGTDTQYF. CDR3 DNA sequence: TGTGCCAGCAGCGACAAGACTAGCGGGGGCACAGATACGCAGTATTTT. Full variable domain (outside the CDR3, taken from reference TRBV11-1 and TRBJ2-3): EAEVAQSPRYKITEKSQAVAFWCDPISGHATLYWYRQILGQGPELLVQFQDESVVDDSQLPKDRFSAERLKGVDSTLKIQPAELGDSAMYLCASSDKTSGGTDTQYFGPGTRLTVL.

The chain uses TRBV19 and TRBJ2-5; 12 bases align to TRBD1. Germline-derived CDR1 and CDR2 are LNHDA and SQIVND (reference sequence). The CDR3 covers 16 residues. J was trimmed by 5 bases and V by 1 base; bases with no gene match: 5. CDR3 protein: CASSIGGTGGIETQYF. The CDR3 coding sequence is TGTGCCAGTAGTATAGGCGGGACAGGGGGCATCGAGACCCAGTACTTC.

The rearrangement uses TRBV6-6 and TRBJ2-1; 8 nucleotides align to TRBD1. The germline V gene encodes CDR1 MNHNY and CDR2 SVGAGI (reference sequence). With V trimmed by 5 bases and J by 5 bases, 5 bases remained unmatched. This CDR3 has 14 residues. The CDR3, as DNA: TGTGCCAGCAGTGGGCGGACAGGGAACAATGAGCAGTTCTTC. It is translated as CASSGRTGNNEQFF.

This rearrangement joins TRBV21-1 to TRBJ1-5. TRBV21-1 has pseudogene status. The CDR3 totals 12 residues. CDR3 region: CASNKILQPQHF. The CDR3 DNA follows: TGTGCCAGCAACAAAATCCTTCAGCCCCAGCATTTT.

The V and J genes are TRBV10-3 and TRBJ2-7; D may be TRBD2 (6 bases). V lost 3 bases and J lost 6, with 18 bases in between. The CDR3 length is 15 residues. Per the germline V gene, CDR1 is ENHRY and CDR2 is SYGVKD. The CDR3 DNA reads TGTGCCATCAGTGACGTGACTAGGGCGGGCGGCGAGCAGTACTTC. Its translation is CAISDVTRAGGEQYF.

CDR3 sequence (DNA): TGCGCCAGCAGCTTGAGGACAGGGGACGAGCAGTACTTC. The encoded protein is CASSLRTGDEQYF. The chain uses TRBV5-1 and TRBJ2-7; 9 bases line up with TRBD1. The germline V gene encodes CDR1 SGHRS and CDR2 YFSETQ. V trimming: 1 base; J trimming: 5 bases; junction bases outside the gene matches: 1. This CDR3 has 13 amino acids.